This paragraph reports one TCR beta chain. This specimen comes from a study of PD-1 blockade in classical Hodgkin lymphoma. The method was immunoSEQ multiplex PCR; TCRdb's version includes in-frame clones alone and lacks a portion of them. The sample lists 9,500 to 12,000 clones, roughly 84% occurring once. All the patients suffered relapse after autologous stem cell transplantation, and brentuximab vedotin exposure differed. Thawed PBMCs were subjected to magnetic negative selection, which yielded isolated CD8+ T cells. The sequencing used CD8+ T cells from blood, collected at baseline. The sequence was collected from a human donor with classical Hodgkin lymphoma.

CDR3 sequence: CASSLTGTGTYEQYF. The CDR3 DNA sequence: TGTGCCAGCAGTCTCACCGGGACAGGGACCTACGAGCAGTACTTC. The V call is TRBV6-5, the J call TRBJ2-7, with 9 bases aligning to TRBD1. This CDR3 spans 15 amino acids. The germline CDR1 and CDR2 sequences are MNHEY and SVGAGI. Losses at the gene ends were 5 bases for V and 2 bases for J; bases not matched to a gene: 7.